What follows describes a single T cell receptor beta chain. BIOMED2 TRB-A/B primer pools were used in multiplex TRB PCR. TCRdb passed the multiplex PCR reads through MiXCR, listing each CDR3 protein once. The sample consists of fewer than 25,000 distinct CDR3 sequences, approximately 28% of them appearing once. TRB was amplified from about 250-500 ng of blood genomic DNA. The record originates from a study of T and B cells in COVID-19 patients. Overall study context: Peripheral blood came from COVID-19 patients with active infection or after recovery.

J gave up 10 bases and V 0 bases, and 9 bases lay outside the gene matches. There are 15 residues in the CDR3. CDR1 and CDR2 (germline): GTSNPN, SVGIG (reference sequence). J is TRBJ2-1 and V is TRBV30; 10 bases are a match to TRBD1. The TCR comes from a human donor who had recovered from COVID-19. Sequenced material: blood. CDR3 region: CAWSVGRQGANEQFF. In nucleotides, the CDR3 is TGTGCCTGGAGTGTAGGCCGACAGGGGGCAAACGAGCAGTTCTTC.